The 27 T cell receptor beta chains reported below all come from one sample, sequenced in a study of PD-1 blockade in classical Hodgkin lymphoma. Sequencing used immunoSEQ multiplex PCR; TCRdb keeps in-frame clones, though not all of them. The sample carries 20,000 to 25,000 clones, 70% to 80% recorded once. Time point noted: cycle 4 day 1 (C4D1), after more than 5 weeks of nivolumab. Each patient's relapse followed autologous stem cell transplantation, and brentuximab vedotin exposure varied. The material sequenced was peripheral blood mononuclear cells (PBMCs), taken before the fourth cycle of nivolumab. The source is a human donor with classical Hodgkin lymphoma.

The rearrangement uses TRBV11-3 and TRBJ2-1; 8 bases are shared with TRBD1. The CDR3 has 19 amino acids. CDR1 and CDR2 from the germline V gene are SGHNT and YENEEA. V trimming: 5 bases; J trimming: 3 bases; junction bases outside the gene matches: 18. The CDR3 DNA reads TGTGCCAGCAGCCCAGGGGGCCCGTCTAGCATCAGCTACTACAATGAGCAGTTCTTC. Translating it yields CASSPGGPSSISYYNEQFF.

This rearrangement joins TRBV15 to TRBJ2-1; 10 bases are a match to TRBD2. Germline V gene lookup returns CDR1 LNHNV and CDR2 YYDKDF (reference sequence). The CDR3 runs to 17 residues. V gave up 0 bases and J gave up 6 bases; unmatched junction bases: 8. This CDR3 reads CATSRDTASGSRNEQFF. The CDR3, as DNA: TGTGCCACCAGCAGAGATACGGCTAGCGGGAGTCGCAATGAGCAGTTCTTC.

This clone was observed a single time. The chain is built from TRBV5-1 and TRBJ2-5, with 9 positions matching TRBD1. There are 14 residues in the CDR3. The trim removed 6 bases at V and 5 bases at J, leaving 8 bases unmatched. The germline gives CDR1 SGHRS, CDR2 YFSETQ. DNA for the CDR3: TGCGCCAGCAACCCGGGACAGGGTAGGGAGACCCAGTACTTC. It specifies CASNPGQGRETQYF. The full variable domain, its missing parts supplied by reference TRBV5-1 and TRBJ2-5, is KAGVTQTPRYLIKTRGQQVTLSCSPISGHRSVSWYQQTPGQGLQFLFEYFSETQRNKGNFPGRFSGRQFSNSRSEMNVSTLELGDSALYLCASNPGQGRETQYFGPGTRLLVL.

The gene calls are TRBV5-1 and TRBJ2-3, with D unclear. Germline values: CDR1 SGHRS, CDR2 YFSETQ. Trimming took 3 bases from V and 0 from J, leaving 23 bases between them. The length of the CDR3 is 19 residues. The CDR3 loop reads CASSSLPTGTYTSTDTQYF. As DNA, the CDR3 is TGCGCCAGCAGCTCCTTACCGACGGGTACATACACTAGCACAGATACGCAGTATTTT.

This clone came up a few times. The chain links TRBV27 to TRBJ1-4; D gene uncertain. With 5 bases removed from V and 8 bases from J, the gap between germline ends came to 15 bases. The CDR3 is 14 amino acids. Per the germline V gene, CDR1 is MNHEY and CDR2 is SMNVEV (reference sequence). The DNA for the CDR3 is TGTGCCAGCAGTCAGAGACATATAAACGAAAAACTGTTTTTT. Translating it yields CASSQRHINEKLFF.

This chain connects TRBV5-1 to TRBJ2-7, with D possibly TRBD2 on 5 matching bases. V dropped 1 base and J dropped 4 bases, with 15 bases sitting between them. Germline lookup yields CDR1 SGHRS and CDR2 YFSETQ. The CDR3 has 15 residues. CDR3 in DNA: TGCGCCAGCAGCTTGTATGGGGAGAAAGGTTACGAGCAGTACTTC. The encoded protein is CASSLYGEKGYEQYF. The variable domain in full, completed from reference TRBV5-1 and TRBJ2-7, reads KAGVTQTPRYLIKTRGQQVTLSCSPISGHRSVSWYQQTPGQGLQFLFEYFSETQRNKGNFPGRFSGRQFSNSRSEMNVSTLELGDSALYLCASSLYGEKGYEQYFGPGTRLTVT.

V and J are TRBV4-1 and TRBJ1-2; no clear D. The CDR3 totals 13 residues. The ends were cut back, 0 bases at V and 4 bases at J, with 6 bases in the middle. The germline V gene encodes CDR1 MGHRA and CDR2 YSYEKL. The CDR3 spells CASSQDGPYGYTF. DNA of the CDR3: TGCGCCAGCAGCCAAGATGGACCCTATGGCTACACCTTC.

This chain uses TRBV15 with TRBJ1-2, with D possibly TRBD1 on 5 matching bases. V was pared by 3 bases and J by 5 bases, with 13 bases between. CDR3 size: 14 residues. The germline CDR1 and CDR2 sequences are LNHNV and YYDKDF (reference sequence). Written as DNA, the CDR3 is TGTGCCACCAGCAGCACAGGACAACTTTATGGCTACACCTTC. Translation: CATSSTGQLYGYTF.

The chain is built from TRBV5-6 and TRBJ1-4; possible D gene TRBD1, 5 bases. This CDR3 has 16 residues. V lost 0 bases to trimming and J lost 8 bases, with 17 bases between them. Germline lookup yields CDR1 SGHDT and CDR2 YYEEEE. CDR3: CASSLGVWGLAEKLFF. The CDR3 DNA follows: TGTGCCAGCAGCTTGGGGGTGTGGGGACTTGCGGAAAAACTGTTTTTT.

This sequence joins TRBV4-2 and TRBJ2-2; D not resolved. The germline CDR1 and CDR2 sequences are LGHNA and YNFKEQ. V was trimmed by 1 base and J by 6 bases, leaving 9 bases between them. The CDR3 runs 14 residues. The CDR3 sequence: CASSQGSEAGELFF. CDR3 bases: TGTGCCAGCAGCCAAGGGTCAGAGGCCGGGGAGCTGTTTTTT.

This rearrangement joins TRBV10-1 to TRBJ2-1; D gene ambiguous. CDR1 WNHNN and CDR2 SYGVQD come from the germline V gene (reference sequence). V lost 6 bases and J 12 bases, leaving 15 bases between the germline ends. CDR3 length: 12 residues. CDR3 residues: CASSRPRSSQFF. The CDR3 DNA sequence: TGCGCCAGCAGCCGTCCCCGGAGTTCGCAGTTCTTC.

The genes are TRBV27 and TRBJ2-1; D is ambiguous. There are 13 residues in the CDR3. Germline CDR1 MNHEY, CDR2 SMNVEV (reference sequence). V was cut by 3 bases and J by 9 bases, with 12 bases left in between. The CDR3 region is CASSLSSLPEQFF. In DNA form, the CDR3 reads TGTGCCAGCAGTTTGTCCAGCTTGCCTGAGCAGTTCTTC.

This clone was found a few times. This chain links TRBV19 with TRBJ2-1; D ambiguous. V was pared by 3 bases and J by 2 bases, with 5 bases between. Germline V gene lookup returns CDR1 LNHDA and CDR2 SQIVND (reference sequence). This CDR3 contains 13 residues. The CDR3 sequence is CASSIFTYNEQFF. CDR3 coding DNA: TGTGCCAGTAGTATTTTTACCTACAATGAGCAGTTCTTC.

DNA of the CDR3: TGTGCCAGCAGCTTGAAGCGGGAGGGTCGCACAGATACGCAGTATTTT. This codes for CASSLKREGRTDTQYF. The V call is TRBV5-4, the J call TRBJ2-3, with 10 nucleotides matching TRBD2. Per the germline V gene, CDR1 is SGHNT and CDR2 is YYREEE (reference sequence). The CDR3 totals 16 residues. V lost 1 base, J lost 1 base, and 3 bases stayed unmatched.

The chain combines TRBV2 with TRBJ1-1, with 8 positions matching TRBD1. The germline V gene encodes CDR1 SNHLY and CDR2 FYNNEI. The CDR3 contains 16 residues. Trimming removed 7 bases from V and 5 bases from J; junction bases left unmatched: 15. The CDR3 loop reads CASTKGVRGHDTEAFF. CDR3 nucleotide sequence: TGTGCCAGCACTAAAGGGGTCAGGGGGCATGATACTGAAGCTTTCTTT.

The genes are TRBV5-6 and TRBJ2-7; no reliable D call. The CDR3 is made up of 11 amino acids. The germline gives CDR1 SGHDT, CDR2 YYEEEE. The V end was cut by 4 bases, the J end by 6 bases, with 8 bases between. This CDR3 reads CASSLMAEQYF. In DNA form, the CDR3 reads TGTGCCAGCAGCCTCATGGCCGAGCAGTACTTC.

This clone was counted a single time. The genes are TRBV11-2 and TRBJ2-7, with D perhaps matching TRBD1 or TRBD2 (6 bases each). Trimming cost V 5 bases and J 0 bases, with 17 bases left between them. CDR1 and CDR2 (germline): SGHAT, FQNNGV. The CDR3 is 16 amino acids. The DNA for the CDR3 is TGTGCCAGCAGCCGGGCTCGGGGGCCGAGCTCCTACGAGCAGTACTTC. Its translation is CASSRARGPSSYEQYF.

The table lists this clone with a few counts. The chain joins TRBV6-5 to TRBJ2-5; tentatively, D is TRBD1 (6 bases). The CDR3 loop spans 14 amino acids. Trimming removed 5 bases at V and 5 bases at J, with 15 bases between. Germline V gives CDR1 MNHEY, CDR2 SVGAGI. The CDR3: CASSNTGSGETQYF. The CDR3 DNA reads TGTGCCAGCAGTAATACAGGGTCTGGGGAGACCCAGTACTTC.

This clone was observed a handful of times. The chain recombines TRBV21-1 with TRBJ2-6; the table's D call, TRBD1, has no DNA check behind it. TRBV21-1 is assigned pseudogene status. The CDR3 spans 19 residues. The CDR3 protein is CASSPPDRDPPSGANVLTF. The CDR3 nucleotides read TGTGCCAGCAGCCCGCCGGACAGGGACCCCCCGTCTGGGGCCAACGTCCTGACTTTC.

The rearrangement joins TRBV6-5 to TRBJ1-1; D is undetermined. The CDR3 length is 15 residues. Trimming removed 2 bases at V and 5 bases at J, with 15 bases between. Looked up from germline, CDR1 is MNHEY and CDR2 is SVGAGI. The chain's CDR3 is CASSYLSRVGTEAFF. CDR3 nucleotides: TGTGCCAGCAGTTACCTATCTAGGGTTGGAACTGAAGCTTTCTTT.

The chain combines TRBV6-1 with TRBJ2-7; 8 positions match TRBD2. This CDR3 has 15 residues. CDR1 is MNHNS and CDR2 is SASEGT in the germline V gene. The V and J ends lost 4 bases and 1 base, in that order; junction bases with no gene match: 6. The CDR3 DNA reads TGTGCCAGCAGTGGAGGACGGGGGGGGTCCTACGAGCAGTACTTC. It translates to CASSGGRGGSYEQYF.

This clone was seen once. The V gene is TRBV7-9, the J gene TRBJ1-4, with 11 nucleotides matching TRBD1. CDR3 length: 15 amino acids. In germline, CDR1 is SEHNR, CDR2 FQNEAQ (reference sequence). V gave up 4 bases and J gave up 8 bases; unmatched junction bases: 6. The CDR3, as DNA: TGTGCCAGCAGCTCTTCCGGGACAGGGGGGGAAAAACTGTTTTTT. Translated, it gives CASSSSGTGGEKLFF. Full variable domain (missing parts from reference TRBV7-9 and TRBJ1-4): DTGVSQNPRHKITKRGQNVTFRCDPISEHNRLYWYRQTLGQGPEFLTYFQNEAQLEKSRLLSDRFSAERPKGSFSTLEIQRTEQGDSAMYLCASSSSGTGGEKLFFGSGTQLSVL.

There are a few counts of this clone. The rearrangement links TRBV6-9 to TRBJ2-7; D is perhaps TRBD1 or TRBD2 (6 bases each). The germline V and J ends were trimmed by 8 bases and 6 bases, with 11 bases remaining between them. CDR3 length equals 11 residues. Per germline, CDR1 MNHGY and CDR2 SVAAGI. The CDR3 DNA reads TGTGCCAGCCGGGGGCTTGGCGAGCAGTACTTC. Its translation is CASRGLGEQYF.

The chain recombines TRBV29-1 with TRBJ1-4, with D possibly matching TRBD1 (6 bases). CDR3 length: 13 residues. Germline values: CDR1 SQVTM, CDR2 ANQGSEA. V was cut by 7 bases and J by 0 bases, with 9 bases left in between. The CDR3 protein is CSGRQATNEKLFF. In DNA, the CDR3 is TGCAGCGGACGACAGGCAACTAATGAAAAACTGTTTTTT.

V is TRBV18 and J is TRBJ1-3; D gene ambiguous. CDR1 and CDR2 (germline): KGHSH, LQKENI. CDR3 size: 16 residues. V gave up 2 bases and J gave up 0 bases, with 11 bases separating them. The CDR3 DNA sequence: TGTGCCAGCTCACCATATGATAAAAGCTCTGGAAACACCATATATTTT. This codes for CASSPYDKSSGNTIYF.

V and J are TRBV28 and TRBJ2-7, with TRBD2 identical over 9 bases. Germline assignment: CDR1 MDHEN and CDR2 SYDVKM. This CDR3 spans 15 amino acids. Trimming took 4 bases from V and 6 from J; bases not matched to a gene: 10. Here the CDR3 DNA reads TGTGCCAGCAGTTCCGCCGGGACTAGCTTGTCCGAGCAGTACTTC. It translates to CASSSAGTSLSEQYF.

The chain uses TRBV5-1 and TRBJ1-1; no firm D call. Trimming took off 7 bases at V and 0 bases at J, with 10 bases between the two ends. Germline CDR1 and CDR2: SGHRS and YFSETQ. This CDR3 comprises 13 residues. Here the CDR3 DNA reads TGCGCCAGCGGAGCGACACTGAACACTGAAGCTTTCTTT. It specifies CASGATLNTEAFF.